Sequencing of this TCR beta chain was carried out in a study of T cell responses to AZD1222 COVID-19 vaccine. Study-wide results and caveats: Vaccine-associated CD4 TCRs ranged over spike, dominating at 160-218 and 743-854. Donors were largely white British and mainly female; clonal diversity was possibly underestimated.

Sequencing used immunoSEQ multiplex PCR; TCRdb keeps in-frame clones, though not all of them. The data show about 160,000 clones, roughly 90% seen once. The CDR3 loop spans 13 amino acids. V lost 4 bases and J lost 1, with 6 bases in between. The V gene's germline CDR1 is MNHEY and CDR2 SVGAGI. Second-dose recipients at about 4 or about 12 weeks were treated as one pooled group. On this clone: Its antigen is not known.

Sequencing was performed on peripheral blood, taken 28 days after the second AZD1222 dose. The chain carries TRBV6-5 and TRBJ2-3; the D gene is possibly TRBD2 (6 bases). The TCR comes from an adult who received the AZD1222 COVID-19 vaccine. CDR3 residues: CASSSGGTDTQYF. The CDR3 DNA reads as TGTGCCAGCAGTTCGGGGGGCACAGATACGCAGTATTTT.